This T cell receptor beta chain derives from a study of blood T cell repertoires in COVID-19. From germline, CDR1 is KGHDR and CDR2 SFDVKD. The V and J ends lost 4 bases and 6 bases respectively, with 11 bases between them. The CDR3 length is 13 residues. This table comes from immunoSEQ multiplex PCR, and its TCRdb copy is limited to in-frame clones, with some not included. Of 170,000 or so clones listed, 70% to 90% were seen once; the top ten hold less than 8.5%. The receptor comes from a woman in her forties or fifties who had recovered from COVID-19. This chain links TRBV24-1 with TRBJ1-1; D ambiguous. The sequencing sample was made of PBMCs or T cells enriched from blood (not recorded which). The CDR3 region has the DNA TGTGCCACCAGTGAGGGCCCTGGCTCTGAAGCTTTCTTT. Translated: CATSEGPGSEAFF.